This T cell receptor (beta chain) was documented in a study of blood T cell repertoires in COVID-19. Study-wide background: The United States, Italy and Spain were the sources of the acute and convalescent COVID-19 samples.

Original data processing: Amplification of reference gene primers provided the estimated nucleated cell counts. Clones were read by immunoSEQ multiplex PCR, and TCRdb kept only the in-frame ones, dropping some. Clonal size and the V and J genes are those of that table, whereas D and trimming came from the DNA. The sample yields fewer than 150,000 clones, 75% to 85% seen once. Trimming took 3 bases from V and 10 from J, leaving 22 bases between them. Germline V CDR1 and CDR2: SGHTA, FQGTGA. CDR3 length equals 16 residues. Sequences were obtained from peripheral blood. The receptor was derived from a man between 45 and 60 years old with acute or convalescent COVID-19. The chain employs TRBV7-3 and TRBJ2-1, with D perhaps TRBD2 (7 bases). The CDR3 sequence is CASSLGHSLVGGEQFF. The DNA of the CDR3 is TGTGCCAGCAGCTTGGGACACAGTCTTGTCGGGGGGGAGCAGTTCTTC. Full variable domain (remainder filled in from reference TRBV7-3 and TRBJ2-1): GAGVSQTPSNKVTEKGKYVELRCDPISGHTALYWYRQSLGQGPEFLIYFQGTGAADDSGLPNDRFFAVRPEGSVSTLKIQRTERGDSAVYLCASSLGHSLVGGEQFFGPGTRLTVL.